This T cell receptor (beta chain) was identified in a study of cytomegalovirus exposure and HLA in healthy donors. Study-level findings and limits: Accounts indicate the classifier identified cytomegalovirus status with strong specificity and sensitivity. A later analysis showed TCR association rates differing by HLA locus, peaking at DRB1 and lowest at HLA-C. The study flagged about 150 TCR beta chains as cytomegalovirus-associated. Several V segments, TRBV6-2 and TRBV6-3 among them, could not be told apart and were dropped.

The CDR3 is made up of 15 amino acids. Germline V gives CDR1 SGHTA, CDR2 FQGNSA. Regarding this clone: Its antigen is undetermined.

In the PCR, 60 Vbeta and 13 Jbeta primers were used. Profiling relied on immunoSEQ multiplex PCR, and the TCRdb table lists in-frame clones only, not all of them. Of 150,000 or so clones listed, 75% to 80% are singletons. Sequenced sample: PBMCs. This receptor was identified in a male donor in good health and CMV-seronegative. This sequence joins TRBV7-2 and TRBJ2-5; D perhaps matches TRBD2 (6 bases). The DNA end is more similar to TRBJ2-7, so the J call may be wrong. Here the CDR3 reads CASSLGLAQSYEQYF. The CDR3 nucleotides are TGTGCCAGCAGCTTAGGGCTAGCGCAATCCTACGAGCAGTACTTC.